These 9 T cell receptor beta chains were all obtained from the same sample, sequenced in a study of cytomegalovirus exposure and HLA in healthy donors. 13 Jbeta primers and 60 Vbeta primers were used for the PCR. Profiled with immunoSEQ multiplex PCR; TCRdb holds only in-frame clones, not every one. The specimen's table records tens of thousands of clones. The sequenced sample consisted of PBMCs. These receptors were collected from a woman in her twenties or thirties in good health and CMV-seronegative.

The V call is TRBV19, the J call TRBJ2-3, with 8 bases identical to TRBD1. This CDR3 contains 15 residues. The germline gives CDR1 LNHDA, CDR2 SQIVND (reference sequence). V lost 3 bases, J lost 4 bases, and 6 bases stayed unmatched. This CDR3 is CASSISGQGPDTQYF. DNA of the CDR3: TGTGCCAGTAGTATTTCCGGACAGGGACCAGATACGCAGTATTTT.

Turning to this clone: Germline and junction disagree at one end, which may indicate a read error. This chain links TRBV30 with TRBJ2-1, with TRBD2 matching 11 bases. Germline CDR1 reads GTSNPN; CDR2 reads SVGIG (reference sequence). This CDR3 is 16 amino acids long. DNA of the CDR3: TGTGCCTGGAGCATCGGGACTAGCGGCTCCGACAATGAGCAGTTCTTC. Translation: CAWSIGTSGSDNEQFF.

V usage is TRBV7-2 and J usage is TRBJ2-5, with D tentatively TRBD2 (5 bases). The V end was cut by 8 bases, the J end by 5 bases, with 9 bases between. This CDR3 has 11 amino acids. CDR1 is SGHTA, CDR2 FQGNSA, per germline. The CDR3 nucleotides read TGTGCCAGCCGTCGGAGGGAGACCCAGTACTTC. Translation gives CASRRRETQYF.

This chain connects TRBV13 to TRBJ2-3; 8 positions match TRBD2. In germline, CDR1 is PRHDT, CDR2 FYEKMQ (reference sequence). The CDR3 extends over 14 amino acids. With 1 base clipped from V and 5 bases from J, the junction kept 2 bases outside the gene matches. The CDR3 region has the DNA TGTGCCAGCAGCTTAGACCGGGGGGGAGATACGCAGTATTTT. Translation gives CASSLDRGGDTQYF. The full variable domain, in which reference TRBV13 and TRBJ2-3 provide the parts outside the CDR3, is AAGVIQSPRHLIKEKRETATLKCYPIPRHDTVYWYQQGPGQDPQFLISFYEKMQSDKGSIPDRFSAQQFSDYHSELNMSSLELGDSALYFCASSLDRGGDTQYFGPGTRLTVL.

The chain has TRBV11-2 and TRBJ2-5; TRBD2 matches at 8 bases. V was pared by 1 base and J by 3 bases, with 13 bases of the junction left unmatched. This CDR3 region has 18 residues. Germline CDR1 SGHAT, CDR2 FQNNGV. The CDR3 spells CASSLVPAGEGREETQYF. In DNA form, the CDR3 reads TGTGCCAGCAGCTTAGTGCCAGCGGGAGAGGGGAGGGAAGAGACCCAGTACTTC.

V is TRBV7-2 and J is TRBJ1-3; D gene ambiguous. Germline-derived CDR1 and CDR2 are SGHTA and FQGNSA. The CDR3 loop spans 14 amino acids. The V gene lost 1 base and the J gene lost 4 bases, with 8 bases spanning the gap. This chain's CDR3 is CASSLGAGGNTIYF. DNA of the CDR3: TGTGCCAGCAGCTTAGGAGCGGGGGGAAACACCATATATTTT. The full variable domain, in which reference TRBV7-2 and TRBJ1-3 provide the parts outside the CDR3, is GAGVSQSPSNKVTEKGKDVELRCDPISGHTALYWYRQSLGQGLEFLIYFQGNSAPDKSGLPSDRFSAERTGGSVSTLTIQRTQQEDSAVYLCASSLGAGGNTIYFGEGSWLTVV.

The CDR3 region is CASSLSIPGQGFGYGYTF. The CDR3 DNA follows: TGTGCCAGCAGTTTATCGATCCCGGGACAGGGGTTCGGCTATGGCTACACCTTC. The chain employs TRBV27 and TRBJ1-2, with TRBD1 matching over 10 bases. With 0 bases clipped from V and 4 bases from J, the junction kept 11 bases outside the gene matches. CDR3 length equals 18 residues. The germline V gene has CDR1 MNHEY and CDR2 SMNVEV (reference sequence).

The chain couples TRBV18 to TRBJ1-1, with TRBD1 identical over 7 bases. From germline, CDR1 is KGHSH and CDR2 LQKENI. This CDR3 region has 14 residues. After removal of 6 bases from V and 4 bases from J, the junction contained 8 bases not matched to a gene. The CDR3 loop is CASSPTGRSTEAFF. In DNA, the CDR3 is TGTGCCAGCTCGCCGACAGGGCGGAGCACTGAAGCTTTCTTT. The full variable domain, completed using reference TRBV18 and TRBJ1-1, is NAGVMQNPRHLVRRRGQEARLRCSPMKGHSHVYWYRQLPEEGLKFMVYLQKENIIDESGMPKERFSAEFPKEGPSILRIQQVVRGDSAAYFCASSPTGRSTEAFFGQGTRLTVV.

The rearrangement links TRBV27 to TRBJ1-5, with a weak D call TRBD1 (5 bases). CDR3 size: 15 residues. V was cut by 6 bases and J by 2 bases, with 14 bases left in between. CDR1 and CDR2 from the germline V gene are MNHEY and SMNVEV (reference sequence). The CDR3 spells CASRTGGRGNQPQHF. CDR3 coding DNA: TGTGCCAGCAGGACGGGGGGTAGGGGCAATCAGCCCCAGCATTTT.